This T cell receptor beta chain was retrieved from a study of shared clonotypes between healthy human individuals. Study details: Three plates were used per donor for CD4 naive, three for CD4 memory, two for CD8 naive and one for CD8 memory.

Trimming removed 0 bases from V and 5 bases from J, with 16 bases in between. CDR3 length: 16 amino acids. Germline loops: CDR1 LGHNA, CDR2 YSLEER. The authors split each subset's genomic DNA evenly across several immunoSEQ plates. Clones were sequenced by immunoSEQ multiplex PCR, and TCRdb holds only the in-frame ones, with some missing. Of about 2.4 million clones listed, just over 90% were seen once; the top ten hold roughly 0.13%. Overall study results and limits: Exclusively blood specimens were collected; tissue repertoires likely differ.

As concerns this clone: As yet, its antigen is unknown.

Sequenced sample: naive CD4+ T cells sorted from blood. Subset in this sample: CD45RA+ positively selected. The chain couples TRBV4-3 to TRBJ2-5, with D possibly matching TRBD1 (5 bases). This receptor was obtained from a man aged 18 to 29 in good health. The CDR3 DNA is TGCGCCAGCAGCCAAGAATACAAACAGGTCGGGGAGACCCAGTACTTC. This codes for CASSQEYKQVGETQYF.